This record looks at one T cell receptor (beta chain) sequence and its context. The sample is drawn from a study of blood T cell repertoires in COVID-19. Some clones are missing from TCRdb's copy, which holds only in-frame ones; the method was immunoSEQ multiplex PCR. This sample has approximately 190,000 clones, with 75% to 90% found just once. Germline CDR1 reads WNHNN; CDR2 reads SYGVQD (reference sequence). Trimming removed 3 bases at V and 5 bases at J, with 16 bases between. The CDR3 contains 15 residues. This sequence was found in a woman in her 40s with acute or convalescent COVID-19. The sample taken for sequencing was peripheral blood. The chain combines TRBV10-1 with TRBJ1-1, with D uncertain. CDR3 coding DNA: TGCGCCAGCAGTGATCGGTCGGGTAGTGGGACTGAAGCTTTCTTT. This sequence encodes CASSDRSGSGTEAFF.